Listed below are T cell receptor beta chains from one sample, sequenced in a study of CD4+ T cells in melanoma. The assay was immunoSEQ multiplex PCR, and TCRdb's table has in-frame clones only and misses some. The data contain thousands of clones, 66% of them singletons. Input material: cells from a culture (not recorded whether cultured in vitro). Source of these receptors: a human donor with melanoma. Both conserved end residues are part of each CDR3. The order of the fields is clone size, V gene, J gene, D gene, CDR3 protein, CDR3 DNA. D genes are given only for firm matches. Rows give clone size only sometimes, using once, few, many, or a class for an expanded clone.

clone size: -; V gene: TRBV5-1; J gene: TRBJ1-4; D gene: -; CDR3 protein: CASSLDGRADEKLFF; CDR3 DNA: TGCGCCAGCAGCTTGGACGGGAGGGCGGATGAAAAACTGTTTTTT
clone size: -; V gene: TRBV13; J gene: TRBJ2-7; D gene: TRBD2; CDR3 protein: CASSSSGGYEQYF; CDR3 DNA: TGTGCCAGCAGCTCGAGCGGGGGCTACGAGCAGTACTTC
clone size: few; V gene: TRBV4-1; J gene: TRBJ1-1; D gene: -; CDR3 protein: CASSQERGLNTEAFF; CDR3 DNA: TGCGCCAGCAGCCAAGAGAGGGGGTTGAACACTGAAGCTTTCTTT
clone size: -; V gene: TRBV7-9; J gene: TRBJ1-1; D gene: TRBD1; CDR3 protein: CASSPQGGIMNTEAFF; CDR3 DNA: TGTGCCAGCAGCCCCCAGGGGGGCATAATGAACACTGAAGCTTTCTTT
clone size: -; V gene: TRBV28; J gene: TRBJ2-3; D gene: -; CDR3 protein: CASSLGQAVDTQYF; CDR3 DNA: TGTGCCAGCAGTTTGGGTCAGGCGGTAGATACGCAGTATTTT
clone size: -; V gene: TRBV7-3; J gene: TRBJ1-5; D gene: -; CDR3 protein: CASSPDGGPQHF; CDR3 DNA: TGTGCCAGCAGCCCCGACGGGGGGCCCCAGCATTTT
clone size: -; V gene: TRBV10-2; J gene: TRBJ2-5; D gene: -; CDR3 protein: CASSESTRGRETQYF; CDR3 DNA: TGCGCCAGCAGTGAGTCTACGAGGGGGAGAGAGACCCAGTACTTC
clone size: -; V gene: TRBV7-9; J gene: TRBJ2-3; D gene: -; CDR3 protein: CASSYSRYSTDTQYF; CDR3 DNA: TGTGCCAGCAGCTACTCCCGGTATAGCACAGATACGCAGTATTTT
clone size: -; V gene: TRBV18; J gene: TRBJ2-2; D gene: TRBD1; CDR3 protein: CASSPLSGGLAGELFF; CDR3 DNA: TGTGCCAGCTCACCACTTTCAGGGGGCCTCGCCGGGGAGCTGTTTTTT
clone size: -; V gene: TRBV30; J gene: TRBJ2-1; D gene: TRBD1; CDR3 protein: CAWREPGTGSFLGFF; CDR3 DNA: TGTGCCTGGAGAGAGCCCGGGACAGGAAGTTTTCTTGGGTTCTTC
clone size: -; V gene: TRBV19; J gene: TRBJ1-1; D gene: -; CDR3 protein: CASSISRGTEAFF; CDR3 DNA: TGTGCCAGTAGTATATCGCGGGGTACTGAAGCTTTCTTT
clone size: medium-sized; V gene: TRBV3-1/TRBV3-2; J gene: TRBJ2-7; D gene: -; CDR3 protein: CASSRESDSFWVEQYF; CDR3 DNA: TGTGCCAGCAGCCGAGAGTCGGACTCATTCTGGGTAGAGCAGTACTTC
clone size: -; V gene: TRBV30; J gene: TRBJ1-4; D gene: TRBD1; CDR3 protein: CAWSTPTGGNEKLFF; CDR3 DNA: TGTGCCTGGAGTACCCCGACAGGGGGTAATGAAAAACTGTTTTTT
clone size: once; V gene: TRBV7-9; J gene: TRBJ2-1; D gene: TRBD2; CDR3 protein: CASSLGAGASNEQFF; CDR3 DNA: TGTGCCAGCAGCTTAGGAGCGGGGGCCTCCAATGAGCAGTTCTTC
clone size: few; V gene: TRBV30; J gene: TRBJ1-6; D gene: -; CDR3 protein: CAWSVVGSLHF; CDR3 DNA: TGTGCCTGGAGTGTGGTAGGGTCCCTCCACTTT
clone size: -; V gene: TRBV29-1; J gene: TRBJ1-2; D gene: TRBD1; CDR3 protein: CSVGQGSDYTF; CDR3 DNA: TGCAGCGTGGGACAGGGAAGTGACTACACCTTC
clone size: -; V gene: TRBV7-2; J gene: TRBJ2-2; D gene: -; CDR3 protein: CASSLRLVLTGELFF; CDR3 DNA: TGTGCCAGCAGCTTAAGACTAGTTCTTACCGGGGAGCTGTTTTTT
clone size: -; V gene: TRBV12-3/TRBV12-4; J gene: TRBJ2-7; D gene: -; CDR3 protein: CASSFGWNEQYF; CDR3 DNA: TGTGCCAGCAGTTTCGGATGGAACGAGCAGTACTTC
clone size: -; V gene: TRBV18; J gene: TRBJ1-1; D gene: -; CDR3 protein: CASSPAGNEAFF; CDR3 DNA: TGTGCCAGCTCACCAGCAGGGAATGAAGCTTTCTTT
clone size: -; V gene: TRBV7-2; J gene: TRBJ2-7; D gene: TRBD1; CDR3 protein: CASSPGTDYEQYF; CDR3 DNA: TGTGCCAGCAGCCCAGGGACAGACTACGAGCAGTACTTC
clone size: -; V gene: TRBV27; J gene: TRBJ2-1; D gene: TRBD2; CDR3 protein: CAIATSGGANYNEQFF; CDR3 DNA: TGTGCCATCGCGACTAGCGGGGGGGCTAACTACAATGAGCAGTTCTTC
clone size: -; V gene: TRBV20-1; J gene: TRBJ1-2; D gene: -; CDR3 protein: CSARDSGYTF; CDR3 DNA: TGCAGTGCTAGGGACAGCGGCTACACCTTC
clone size: -; V gene: TRBV29-1; J gene: TRBJ2-2; D gene: -; CDR3 protein: CSVEVRGAGTGELFF; CDR3 DNA: TGCAGCGTTGAAGTTCGGGGGGCGGGGACCGGGGAGCTGTTTTTT
clone size: -; V gene: TRBV6-5; J gene: TRBJ1-2; D gene: -; CDR3 protein: CASSYSAGWNYGYTF; CDR3 DNA: TGTGCCAGCAGTTACTCGGCAGGGTGGAACTATGGCTACACCTTC
clone size: -; V gene: TRBV7-9; J gene: TRBJ2-3; D gene: TRBD2; CDR3 protein: CASSPRGGRVTDTQYF; CDR3 DNA: TGTGCCAGCAGCCCTCGGGGGGGGCGGGTCACAGATACGCAGTATTTT
clone size: -; V gene: TRBV9; J gene: TRBJ2-1; D gene: -; CDR3 protein: CASSVAYRGEQFF; CDR3 DNA: TGTGCCAGCAGCGTAGCTTATCGGGGGGAGCAGTTCTTC
clone size: -; V gene: TRBV3-1/TRBV3-2; J gene: TRBJ2-7; D gene: TRBD1; CDR3 protein: CASSPAGTGFLYEQYF; CDR3 DNA: TGTGCCAGCAGCCCCGCCGGGACAGGGTTTCTCTACGAGCAGTACTTC
clone size: -; V gene: TRBV7-9; J gene: TRBJ1-1; D gene: -; CDR3 protein: CASSLTGISEAFF; CDR3 DNA: TGTGCCAGCAGCTTAACGGGGATATCTGAAGCTTTCTTT
clone size: few; V gene: TRBV7-8; J gene: TRBJ1-2; D gene: -; CDR3 protein: CASSLREVNYGYTF; CDR3 DNA: TGTGCCAGCAGCTTAAGGGAGGTTAACTATGGCTACACCTTC
clone size: -; V gene: TRBV5-1; J gene: TRBJ2-2; D gene: TRBD2; CDR3 protein: CASSLDGGENTGELFF; CDR3 DNA: TGCGCCAGCAGCTTGGACGGGGGGGAGAACACCGGGGAGCTGTTTTTT
clone size: -; V gene: TRBV6-5; J gene: TRBJ1-3; D gene: -; CDR3 protein: CASSRQPSGNTIYF; CDR3 DNA: TGTGCCAGCAGTCGACAGCCCTCTGGAAACACCATATATTTT
clone size: -; V gene: TRBV3-1/TRBV3-2; J gene: TRBJ1-1; D gene: -; CDR3 protein: CASTRGDTEAFF; CDR3 DNA: TGTGCCAGCACCCGGGGGGACACTGAAGCTTTCTTT
clone size: few; V gene: TRBV9; J gene: TRBJ2-3; D gene: TRBD2; CDR3 protein: CASSGGGGTDTQYF; CDR3 DNA: TGTGCCAGCAGCGGGGGGGGTGGGACAGATACGCAGTATTTT
clone size: medium-sized; V gene: TRBV5-4; J gene: TRBJ2-7; D gene: -; CDR3 protein: CASSPGTSLYEQYF; CDR3 DNA: TGTGCCAGCAGTCCCGGGACAAGTCTTTACGAGCAGTACTTC
clone size: -; V gene: TRBV5-1; J gene: TRBJ2-5; D gene: TRBD2; CDR3 protein: CASSSSGGAVETQYF; CDR3 DNA: TGCGCCAGCAGCTCGAGCGGGGGGGCCGTAGAGACCCAGTACTTC
clone size: -; V gene: TRBV4-1; J gene: TRBJ2-7; D gene: -; CDR3 protein: CASSQGHLTYEQYF; CDR3 DNA: TGCGCCAGCAGCCAAGGACATCTGACCTACGAGCAGTACTTC
clone size: -; V gene: TRBV16; J gene: TRBJ1-3; D gene: -; CDR3 protein: CASSEGVSGNTIYF; CDR3 DNA: TGTGCCAGCAGCGAAGGGGTCTCTGGAAACACCATATATTTT
clone size: -; V gene: TRBV2; J gene: TRBJ1-2; D gene: TRBD1; CDR3 protein: CASSELQGANYGYTF; CDR3 DNA: TGTGCCAGCAGTGAACTCCAGGGGGCTAACTATGGCTACACCTTC
clone size: medium-sized; V gene: TRBV29-1; J gene: TRBJ1-2; D gene: -; CDR3 protein: CSVERKLRGYTF; CDR3 DNA: TGCAGCGTTGAAAGGAAACTCCGGGGCTACACCTTC
clone size: -; V gene: TRBV7-6; J gene: TRBJ1-5; D gene: -; CDR3 protein: CASSLTGNDNQPQHF; CDR3 DNA: TGTGCCAGCAGTCTTACCGGGAATGACAATCAGCCCCAGCATTTT
clone size: -; V gene: TRBV6-5; J gene: TRBJ2-2; D gene: TRBD1; CDR3 protein: CASSLAGTGIGELFF; CDR3 DNA: TGTGCCAGCAGTTTGGCCGGGACAGGGATCGGGGAGCTGTTTTTT
clone size: -; V gene: TRBV28; J gene: TRBJ2-3; D gene: -; CDR3 protein: CASSLTGIGETDTQYF; CDR3 DNA: TGTGCCAGCAGTTTAACCGGGATCGGTGAGACAGATACGCAGTATTTT
clone size: once; V gene: TRBV2; J gene: TRBJ2-7; D gene: -; CDR3 protein: CASSKEVYYEQYF; CDR3 DNA: TGTGCCAGCAGTAAGGAGGTCTACTACGAGCAGTACTTC
clone size: -; V gene: TRBV5-5; J gene: TRBJ2-7; D gene: -; CDR3 protein: CASSLTGTSYEQYF; CDR3 DNA: TGTGCCAGCAGCTTGACAGGGACCTCCTACGAGCAGTACTTC